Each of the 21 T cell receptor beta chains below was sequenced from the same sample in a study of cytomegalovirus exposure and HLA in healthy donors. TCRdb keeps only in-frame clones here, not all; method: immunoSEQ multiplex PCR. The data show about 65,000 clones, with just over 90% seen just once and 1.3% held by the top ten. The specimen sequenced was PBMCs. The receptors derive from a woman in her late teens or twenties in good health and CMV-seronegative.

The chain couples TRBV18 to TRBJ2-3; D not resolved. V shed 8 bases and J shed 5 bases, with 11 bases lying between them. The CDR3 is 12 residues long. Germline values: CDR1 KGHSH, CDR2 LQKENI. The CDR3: CASTPGEDTQYF. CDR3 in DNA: TGTGCCAGCACCCCGGGTGAAGATACGCAGTATTTT.

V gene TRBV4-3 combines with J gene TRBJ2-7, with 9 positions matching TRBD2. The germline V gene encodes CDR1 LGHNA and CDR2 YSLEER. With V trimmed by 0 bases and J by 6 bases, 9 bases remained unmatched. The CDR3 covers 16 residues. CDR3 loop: CASSQDRTSGLGEQYF. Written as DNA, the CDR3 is TGCGCCAGCAGCCAAGATCGAACTAGCGGGCTGGGCGAGCAGTACTTC.

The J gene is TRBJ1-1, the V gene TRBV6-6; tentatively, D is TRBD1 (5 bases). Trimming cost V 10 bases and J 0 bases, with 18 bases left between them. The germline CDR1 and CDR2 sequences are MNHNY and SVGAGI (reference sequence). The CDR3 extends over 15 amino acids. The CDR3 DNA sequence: TGTGCCACCGGAGGGGCAGGCTACGTGAACACTGAAGCTTTCTTT. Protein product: CATGGAGYVNTEAFF.

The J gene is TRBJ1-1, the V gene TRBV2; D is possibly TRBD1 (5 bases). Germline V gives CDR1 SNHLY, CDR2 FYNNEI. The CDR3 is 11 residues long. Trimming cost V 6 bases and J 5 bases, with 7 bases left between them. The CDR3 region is CASRGGTEAFF. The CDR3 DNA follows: TGTGCCAGCAGGGGGGGGACTGAAGCTTTCTTT.

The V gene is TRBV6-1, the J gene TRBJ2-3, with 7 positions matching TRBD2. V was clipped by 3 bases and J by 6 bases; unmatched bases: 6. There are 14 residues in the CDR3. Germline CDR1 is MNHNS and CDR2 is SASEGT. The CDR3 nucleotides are TGTGCCAGCAGTGACCAGGGAGGGGAGGATACGCAGTATTTT. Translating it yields CASSDQGGEDTQYF.

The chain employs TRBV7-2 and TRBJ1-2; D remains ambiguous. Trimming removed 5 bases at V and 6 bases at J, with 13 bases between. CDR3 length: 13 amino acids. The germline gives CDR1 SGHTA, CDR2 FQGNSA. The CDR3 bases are TGTGCCAGCAGCGTAGTCGCGGTTGATGGCTACACCTTC. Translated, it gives CASSVVAVDGYTF.

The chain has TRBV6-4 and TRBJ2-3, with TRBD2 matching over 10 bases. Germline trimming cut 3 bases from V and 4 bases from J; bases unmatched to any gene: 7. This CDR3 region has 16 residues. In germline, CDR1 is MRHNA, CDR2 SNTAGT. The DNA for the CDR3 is TGTGCCAGCAGTGATTCTAGCGGGAGCGAAGCAGATACGCAGTATTTT. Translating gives CASSDSSGSEADTQYF.

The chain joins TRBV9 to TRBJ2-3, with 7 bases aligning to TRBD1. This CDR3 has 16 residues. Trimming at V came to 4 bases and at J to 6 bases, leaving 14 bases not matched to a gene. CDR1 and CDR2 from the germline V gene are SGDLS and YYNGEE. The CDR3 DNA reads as TGTGCCAGCAGCTCGACAGGGACGCAGGGGTGGGATACGCAGTATTTT. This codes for CASSSTGTQGWDTQYF.

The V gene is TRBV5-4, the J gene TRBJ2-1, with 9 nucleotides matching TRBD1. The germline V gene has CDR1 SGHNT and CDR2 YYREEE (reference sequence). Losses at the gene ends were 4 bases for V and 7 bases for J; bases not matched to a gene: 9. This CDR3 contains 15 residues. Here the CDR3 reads CASSPDRGGDNEQFF. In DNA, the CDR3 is TGTGCCAGCAGCCCCGACAGGGGGGGGGATAATGAGCAGTTCTTC.

In DNA, the CDR3 is TGTGCCAGCAGCGCATTCAGGATCGCGAACACCGGGGAGCTGTTTTTT. Its protein product is CASSAFRIANTGELFF. The chain recombines TRBV7-8 with TRBJ2-2; no definite D call. The CDR3 contains 16 residues. Germline CDR1 SGHVS, CDR2 FQNEAQ. Trimming shortened V by 5 bases and J by 0 bases, and 13 bases separated the two germline ends.

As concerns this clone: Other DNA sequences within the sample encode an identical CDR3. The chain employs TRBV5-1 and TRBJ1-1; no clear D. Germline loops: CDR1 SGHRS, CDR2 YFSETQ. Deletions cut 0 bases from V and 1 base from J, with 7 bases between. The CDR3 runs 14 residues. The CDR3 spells CASSLVPGNTEAFF. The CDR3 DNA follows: TGCGCCAGCAGCTTGGTACCAGGGAACACTGAAGCTTTCTTT.

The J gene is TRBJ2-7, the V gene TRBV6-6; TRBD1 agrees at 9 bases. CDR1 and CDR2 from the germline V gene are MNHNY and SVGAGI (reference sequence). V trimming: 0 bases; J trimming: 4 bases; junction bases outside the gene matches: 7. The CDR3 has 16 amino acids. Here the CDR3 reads CASSYSDRGASYEQYF. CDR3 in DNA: TGTGCCAGCAGTTACTCAGACAGGGGGGCCTCGTACGAGCAGTACTTC.

The CDR3 region has the DNA TGTGCCAGCAGCTCAATACGACTAGCGGGGGTGAACACCGGGGAGCTGTTTTTT. This encodes CASSSIRLAGVNTGELFF. The chain carries TRBV7-9 and TRBJ2-2, with 12 bases lining up with TRBD2. The V gene's germline CDR1 is SEHNR and CDR2 FQNEAQ (reference sequence). The CDR3 has 18 residues. Trimming took 4 bases from V and 1 from J; bases not matched to a gene: 7.

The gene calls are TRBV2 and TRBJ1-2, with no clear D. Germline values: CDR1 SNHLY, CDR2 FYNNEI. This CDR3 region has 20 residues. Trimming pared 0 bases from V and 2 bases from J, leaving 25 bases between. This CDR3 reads CASSEAPMGAIPLLNYGYTF. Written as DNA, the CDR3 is TGTGCCAGCAGTGAAGCGCCTATGGGCGCAATACCCCTTCTAAACTATGGCTACACCTTC.

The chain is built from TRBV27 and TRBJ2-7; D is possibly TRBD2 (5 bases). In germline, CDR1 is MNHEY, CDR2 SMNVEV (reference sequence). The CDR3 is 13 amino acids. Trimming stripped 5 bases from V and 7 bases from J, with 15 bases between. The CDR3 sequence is CASSLGLLREQYF. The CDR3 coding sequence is TGTGCCAGCAGTCTTGGACTTTTGAGGGAGCAGTACTTC.

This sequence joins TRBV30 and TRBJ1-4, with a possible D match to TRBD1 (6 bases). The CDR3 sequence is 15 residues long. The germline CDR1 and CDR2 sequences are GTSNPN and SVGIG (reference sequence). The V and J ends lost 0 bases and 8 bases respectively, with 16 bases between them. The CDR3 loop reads CAWSVPGTSSEKLFF. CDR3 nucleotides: TGTGCCTGGAGTGTACCCGGGACAAGTAGCGAAAAACTGTTTTTT.

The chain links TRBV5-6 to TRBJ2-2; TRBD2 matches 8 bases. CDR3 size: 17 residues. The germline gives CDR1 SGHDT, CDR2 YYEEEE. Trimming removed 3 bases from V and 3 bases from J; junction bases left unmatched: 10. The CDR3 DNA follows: TGTGCCAGCAGCTCCCCTTTAGGGACTAGAGACACCGGGGAGCTGTTTTTT. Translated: CASSSPLGTRDTGELFF.

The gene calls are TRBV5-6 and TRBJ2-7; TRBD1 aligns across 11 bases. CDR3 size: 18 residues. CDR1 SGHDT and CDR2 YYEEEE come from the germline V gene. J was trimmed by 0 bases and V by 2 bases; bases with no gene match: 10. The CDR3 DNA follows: TGTGCCAGCAGCTTTGGGACAGGGGGTCCCACCAGCTCCTACGAGCAGTACTTC. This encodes CASSFGTGGPTSSYEQYF.

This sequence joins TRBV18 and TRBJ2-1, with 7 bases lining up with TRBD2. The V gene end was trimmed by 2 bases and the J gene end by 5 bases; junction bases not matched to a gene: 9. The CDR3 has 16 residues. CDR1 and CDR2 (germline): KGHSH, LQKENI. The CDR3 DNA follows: TGTGCCAGCTCACCAGAGGGACTAAGCTTCAACAATGAGCAGTTCTTC. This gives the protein CASSPEGLSFNNEQFF.

CDR3 residues: CASSSLVYYGYTF. The CDR3 DNA sequence: TGTGCCAGCTCCTCCCTCGTTTACTATGGCTACACCTTC. This chain uses TRBV27 with TRBJ1-2; D is unresolved. The germline V and J ends were trimmed by 8 bases and 3 bases, with 13 bases remaining between them. CDR1 is MNHEY and CDR2 is SMNVEV in the germline V gene (reference sequence). CDR3 length: 13 residues.

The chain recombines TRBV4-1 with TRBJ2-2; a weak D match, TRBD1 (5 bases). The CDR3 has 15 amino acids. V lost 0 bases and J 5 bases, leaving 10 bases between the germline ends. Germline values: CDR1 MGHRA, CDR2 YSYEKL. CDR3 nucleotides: TGCGCCAGCAGCCAAGACCCCCAGGGTACCGGGGAGCTGTTTTTT. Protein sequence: CASSQDPQGTGELFF.